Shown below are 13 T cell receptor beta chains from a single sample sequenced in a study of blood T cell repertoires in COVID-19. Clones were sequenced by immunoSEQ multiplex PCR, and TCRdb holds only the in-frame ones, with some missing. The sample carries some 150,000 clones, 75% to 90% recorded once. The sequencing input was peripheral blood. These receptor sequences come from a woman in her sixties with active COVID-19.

The CDR3 region is CASSPPDRQARGNTIYF. CDR3 DNA sequence: TGTGCCAGCTCACCACCCGATCGTCAGGCAAGAGGAAACACCATATATTTT. The V and J genes are TRBV18 and TRBJ1-3; no firm D call. V lost 0 bases and J 4 bases, leaving 16 bases between the germline ends. This CDR3 contains 17 residues. Germline assignment: CDR1 KGHSH and CDR2 LQKENI.

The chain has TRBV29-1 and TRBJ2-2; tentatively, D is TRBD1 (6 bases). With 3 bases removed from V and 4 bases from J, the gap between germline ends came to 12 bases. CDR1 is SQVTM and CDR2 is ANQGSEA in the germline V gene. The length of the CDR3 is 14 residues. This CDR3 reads CSVEDFRGTGELFF. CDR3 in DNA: TGCAGCGTTGAGGACTTCAGGGGCACCGGGGAGCTGTTTTTT.

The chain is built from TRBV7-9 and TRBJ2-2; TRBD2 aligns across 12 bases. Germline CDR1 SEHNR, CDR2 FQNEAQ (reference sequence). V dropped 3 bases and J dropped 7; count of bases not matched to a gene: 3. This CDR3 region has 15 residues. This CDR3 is CASSFRGLAGGELFF. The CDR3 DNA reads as TGTGCCAGCAGCTTCCGGGGACTAGCGGGCGGGGAGCTGTTTTTT.

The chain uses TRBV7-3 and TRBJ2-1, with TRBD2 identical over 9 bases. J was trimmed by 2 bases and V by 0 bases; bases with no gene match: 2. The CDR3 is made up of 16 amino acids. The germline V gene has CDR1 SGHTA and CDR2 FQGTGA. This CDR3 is CASSLTASGAYNEQFF. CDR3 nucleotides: TGTGCCAGCAGCTTAACCGCTAGCGGGGCCTACAATGAGCAGTTCTTC.

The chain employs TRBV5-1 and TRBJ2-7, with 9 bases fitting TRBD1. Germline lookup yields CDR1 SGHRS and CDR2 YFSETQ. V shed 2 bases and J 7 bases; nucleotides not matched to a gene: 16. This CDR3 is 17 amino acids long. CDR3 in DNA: TGCGCCAGCAGCTTCGAGGGGACAGGGTGGCAAACTCGGGAGCAGTACTTC. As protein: CASSFEGTGWQTREQYF.

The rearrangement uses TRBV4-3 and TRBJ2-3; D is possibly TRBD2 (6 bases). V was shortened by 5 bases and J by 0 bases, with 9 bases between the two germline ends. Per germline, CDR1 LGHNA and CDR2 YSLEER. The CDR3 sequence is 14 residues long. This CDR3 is CASSGGISTDTQYF. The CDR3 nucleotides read TGCGCCAGCAGCGGCGGGATTAGCACAGATACGCAGTATTTT.

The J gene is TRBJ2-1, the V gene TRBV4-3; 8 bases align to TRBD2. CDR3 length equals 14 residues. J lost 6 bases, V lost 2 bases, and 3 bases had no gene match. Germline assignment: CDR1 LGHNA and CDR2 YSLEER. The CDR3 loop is CASSQPGLVNEQFF. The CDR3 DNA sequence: TGCGCCAGCAGCCAACCGGGACTAGTCAATGAGCAGTTCTTC.

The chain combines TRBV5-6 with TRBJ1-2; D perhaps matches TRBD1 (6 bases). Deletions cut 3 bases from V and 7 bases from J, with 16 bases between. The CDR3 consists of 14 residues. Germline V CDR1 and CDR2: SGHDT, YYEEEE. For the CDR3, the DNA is TGTGCCAGCAGCTCGTCTATGGGGGCTGGTGGCTACACCTTC. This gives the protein CASSSSMGAGGYTF.

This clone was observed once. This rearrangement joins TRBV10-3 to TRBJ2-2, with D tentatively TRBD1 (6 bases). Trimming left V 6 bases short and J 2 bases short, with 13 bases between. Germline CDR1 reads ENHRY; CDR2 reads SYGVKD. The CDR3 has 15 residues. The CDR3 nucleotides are TGTGCCATCAGGGCAGCAGGGGAAAACACCGGGGAGCTGTTTTTT. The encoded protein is CAIRAAGENTGELFF.

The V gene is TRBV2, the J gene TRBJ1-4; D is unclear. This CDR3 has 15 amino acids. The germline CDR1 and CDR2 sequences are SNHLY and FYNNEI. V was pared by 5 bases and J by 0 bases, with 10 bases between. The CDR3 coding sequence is TGTGCCAGCAGTTTGTCAGCGGCAACTAATGAAAAACTGTTTTTT. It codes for CASSLSAATNEKLFF.

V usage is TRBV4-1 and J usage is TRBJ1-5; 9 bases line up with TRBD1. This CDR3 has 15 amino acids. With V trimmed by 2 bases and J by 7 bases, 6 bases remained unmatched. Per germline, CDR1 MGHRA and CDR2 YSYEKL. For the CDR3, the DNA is TGCGCCAGCAGCCAATGGGGACAGGGCCGGCAGCCCCAGCATTTT. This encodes CASSQWGQGRQPQHF.

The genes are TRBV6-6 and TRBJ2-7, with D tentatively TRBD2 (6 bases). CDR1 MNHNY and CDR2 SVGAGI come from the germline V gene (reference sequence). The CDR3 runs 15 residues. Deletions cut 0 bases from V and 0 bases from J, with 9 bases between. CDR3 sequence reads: CASSYSEGPSYEQYF. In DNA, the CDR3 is TGTGCCAGCAGTTACTCGGAGGGCCCCTCCTACGAGCAGTACTTC.

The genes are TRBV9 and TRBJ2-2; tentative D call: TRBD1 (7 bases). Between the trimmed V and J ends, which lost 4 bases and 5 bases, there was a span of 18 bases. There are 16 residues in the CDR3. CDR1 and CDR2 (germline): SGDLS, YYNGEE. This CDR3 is CASSMGLTRGTGELFF. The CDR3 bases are TGTGCCAGCAGCATGGGACTCACCAGGGGGACCGGGGAGCTGTTTTTT.